The clone carrying this T cell receptor (beta chain) occurred once. Its antigen is currently unknown. This specimen comes from a study of T cell responses to AZD1222 COVID-19 vaccine. Regarding the study as a whole: Reportedly, nearly half the spike-specific TCRs target unmutated variant regions. There were mostly white British donors and more females than males, and clonal diversity was possibly underestimated. Dominant at 160-218 and 743-854, vaccine-associated CD4 TCRs also spanned spike.

Assay used: immunoSEQ multiplex PCR; TCRdb lists only in-frame clones, some missing. Among over 40,000 clones, 83% were seen once, and the ten largest hold more than 45%. The CDR3 contains 16 residues. Germline CDR1 LGHDT, CDR2 YNNKEL (reference sequence). This chain joins TRBV3-1 (or the pseudogene TRBV3-2) and TRBJ2-5, with 10 positions matching TRBD2. Matching the DNA end better, TRBJ2-7 makes the J call doubtful. This TCR was recovered from an adult in good health. The sequencing here drew on peripheral blood, taken on day 0 of AZD1222 vaccination. CDR3 region: CASSHSMASGGIEQYF. Written as DNA, the CDR3 is TGTGCCAGCAGCCATTCAATGGCTAGCGGGGGTATCGAGCAGTACTTC.